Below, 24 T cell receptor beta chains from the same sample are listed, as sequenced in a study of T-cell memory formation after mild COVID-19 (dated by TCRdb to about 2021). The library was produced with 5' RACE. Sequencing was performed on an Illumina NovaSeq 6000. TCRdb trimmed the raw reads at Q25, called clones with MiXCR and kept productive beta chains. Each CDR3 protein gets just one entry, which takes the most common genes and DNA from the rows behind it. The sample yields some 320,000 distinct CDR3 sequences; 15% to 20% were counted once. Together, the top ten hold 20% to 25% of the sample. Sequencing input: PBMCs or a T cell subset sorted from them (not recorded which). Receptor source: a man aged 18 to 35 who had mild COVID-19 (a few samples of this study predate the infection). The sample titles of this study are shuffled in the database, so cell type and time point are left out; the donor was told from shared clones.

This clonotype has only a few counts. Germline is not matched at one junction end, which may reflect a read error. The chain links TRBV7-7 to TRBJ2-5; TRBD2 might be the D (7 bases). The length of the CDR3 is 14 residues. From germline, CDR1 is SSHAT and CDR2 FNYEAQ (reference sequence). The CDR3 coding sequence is TGTGCTAGCAGCTTGGGCGGGGGCTCAGAGACCCAGTACTTC. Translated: CASSLGGGSETQYF.

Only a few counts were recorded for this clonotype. CDR3 amino acids: CASSTSPGQGNYGYTF. The DNA for the CDR3 is TGTGCCAGCAGCACAAGTCCGGGACAGGGTAACTATGGCTACACCTTC. The chain is built from TRBV7-2 and TRBJ1-2; 9 nucleotides line up with TRBD1. Germline values: CDR1 SGHTA, CDR2 FQGNSA. This CDR3 is 16 amino acids long. J gave up 1 base and V 5 bases, and 8 bases lay outside the gene matches.

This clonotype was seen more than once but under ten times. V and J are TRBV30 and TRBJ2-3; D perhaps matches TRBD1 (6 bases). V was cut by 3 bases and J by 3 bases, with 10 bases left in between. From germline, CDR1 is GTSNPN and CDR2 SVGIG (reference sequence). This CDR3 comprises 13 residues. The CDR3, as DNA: TGTGCCTGGAGCGTGGACAGAACAGATACGCAGTATTTT. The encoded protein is CAWSVDRTDTQYF.

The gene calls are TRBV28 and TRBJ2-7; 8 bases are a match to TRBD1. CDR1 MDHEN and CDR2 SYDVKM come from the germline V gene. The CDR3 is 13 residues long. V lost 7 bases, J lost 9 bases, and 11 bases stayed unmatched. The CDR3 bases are TGTGCCAGCACTCAAAGGGGGACAGGTGGGCAGTACGTC. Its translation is CASTQRGTGGQYV.

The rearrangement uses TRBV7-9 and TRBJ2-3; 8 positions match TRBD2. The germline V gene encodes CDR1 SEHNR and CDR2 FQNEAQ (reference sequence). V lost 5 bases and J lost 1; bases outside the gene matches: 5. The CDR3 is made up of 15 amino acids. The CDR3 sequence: CASSPILAGTDTQYF. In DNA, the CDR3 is TGTGCCAGCAGCCCGATACTAGCGGGCACAGATACGCAGTATTTT. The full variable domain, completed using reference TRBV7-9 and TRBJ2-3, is DTGVSQNPRHKITKRGQNVTFRCDPISEHNRLYWYRQTLGQGPEFLTYFQNEAQLEKSRLLSDRFSAERPKGSFSTLEIQRTEQGDSAMYLCASSPILAGTDTQYFGPGTRLTVL.

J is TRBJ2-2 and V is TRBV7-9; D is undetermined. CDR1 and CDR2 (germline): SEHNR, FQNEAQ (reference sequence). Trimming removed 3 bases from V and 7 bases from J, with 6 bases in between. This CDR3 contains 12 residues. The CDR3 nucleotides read TGTGCCAGCAGCTTGATTCGCGGGGAGCTGTTTTTT. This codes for CASSLIRGELFF.

The CDR3: CASRPQGNARNTEAFF. For the CDR3, the DNA is TGTGCCAGCAGACCCCAGGGAAACGCAAGGAACACTGAAGCTTTCTTT. The rearrangement links TRBV3-1 to TRBJ1-1, with a weak D call TRBD1 (5 bases). Germline V CDR1 and CDR2: LGHDT, YNNKEL (reference sequence). The CDR3 covers 16 residues. Trimming pared 6 bases from V and 1 base from J, leaving 18 bases between.

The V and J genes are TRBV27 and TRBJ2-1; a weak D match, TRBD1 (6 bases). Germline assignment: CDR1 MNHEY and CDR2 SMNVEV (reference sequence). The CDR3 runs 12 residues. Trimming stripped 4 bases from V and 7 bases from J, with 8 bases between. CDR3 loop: CASSYRANEQFF. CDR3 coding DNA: TGTGCCAGCAGTTACAGGGCTAATGAGCAGTTCTTC.

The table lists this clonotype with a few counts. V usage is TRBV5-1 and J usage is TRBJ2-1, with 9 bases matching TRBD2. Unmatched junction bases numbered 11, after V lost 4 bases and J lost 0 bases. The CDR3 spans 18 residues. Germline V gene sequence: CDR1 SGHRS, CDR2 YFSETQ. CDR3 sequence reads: CASSPTMIAGASYNEQFF. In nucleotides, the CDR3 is TGCGCCAGCAGCCCGACGATGATAGCGGGGGCCTCCTACAATGAGCAGTTCTTC.

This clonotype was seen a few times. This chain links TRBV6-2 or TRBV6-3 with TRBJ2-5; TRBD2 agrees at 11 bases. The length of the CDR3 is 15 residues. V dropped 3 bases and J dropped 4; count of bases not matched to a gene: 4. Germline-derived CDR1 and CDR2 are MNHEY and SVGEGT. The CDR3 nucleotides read TGTGCCAGCAGTTATAGCGGGGGGGCCCTAGAGACCCAGTACTTC. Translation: CASSYSGGALETQYF.

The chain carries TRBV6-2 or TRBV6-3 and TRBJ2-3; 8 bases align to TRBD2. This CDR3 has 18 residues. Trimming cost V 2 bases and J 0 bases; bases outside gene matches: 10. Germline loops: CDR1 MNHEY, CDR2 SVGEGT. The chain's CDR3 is CASSYPSGGRGSTDTQYF. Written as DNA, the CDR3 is TGTGCCAGCAGTTACCCCAGCGGGGGTAGGGGTAGCACAGATACGCAGTATTTT.

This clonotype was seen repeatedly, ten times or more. CDR3 sequence (DNA): TGTGCCAGCAGCTTAGACTTTGAGCAGTTCTTC. Translation gives CASSLDFEQFF. The genes are TRBV11-2 and TRBJ2-1; D is unclear. CDR1 and CDR2 from the germline V gene are SGHAT and FQNNGV. This CDR3 region has 11 residues. The V end was cut by 0 bases, the J end by 9 bases, with 3 bases between.

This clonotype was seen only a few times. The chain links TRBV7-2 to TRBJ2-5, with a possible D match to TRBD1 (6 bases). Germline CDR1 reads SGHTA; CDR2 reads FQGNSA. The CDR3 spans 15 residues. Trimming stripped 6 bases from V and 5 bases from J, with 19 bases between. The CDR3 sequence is CASRQRGLTGETQYF. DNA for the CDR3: TGTGCCAGCAGGCAAAGGGGCCTCACAGGGGAGACCCAGTACTTC.

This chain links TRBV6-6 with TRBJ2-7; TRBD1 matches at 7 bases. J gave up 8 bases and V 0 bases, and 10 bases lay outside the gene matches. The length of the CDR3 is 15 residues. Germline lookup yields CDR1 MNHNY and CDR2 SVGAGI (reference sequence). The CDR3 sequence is CASSYSAGGPLQQYV. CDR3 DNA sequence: TGTGCCAGCAGTTACTCGGCAGGGGGTCCCCTCCAGCAGTACGTC.

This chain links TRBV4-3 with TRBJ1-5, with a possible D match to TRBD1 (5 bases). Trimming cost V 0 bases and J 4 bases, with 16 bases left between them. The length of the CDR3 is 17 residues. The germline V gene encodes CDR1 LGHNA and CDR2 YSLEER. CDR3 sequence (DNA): TGCGCCAGCAGCCAAGATTATCGGGACGGATTAAATCAGCCCCAGCATTTT. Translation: CASSQDYRDGLNQPQHF.

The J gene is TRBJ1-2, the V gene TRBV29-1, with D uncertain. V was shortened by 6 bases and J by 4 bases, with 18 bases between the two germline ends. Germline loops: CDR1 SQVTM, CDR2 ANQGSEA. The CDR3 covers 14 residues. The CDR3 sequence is CSVAKQAFTYGYTF. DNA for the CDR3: TGCAGCGTGGCCAAACAAGCGTTCACCTATGGCTACACCTTC.

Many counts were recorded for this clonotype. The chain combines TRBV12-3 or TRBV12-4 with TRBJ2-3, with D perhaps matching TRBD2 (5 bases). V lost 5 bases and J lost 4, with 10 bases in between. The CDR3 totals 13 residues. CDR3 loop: CASSLRGADTQYF. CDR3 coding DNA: TGTGCCAGCAGTCTTCGGGGAGCAGATACGCAGTATTTT.

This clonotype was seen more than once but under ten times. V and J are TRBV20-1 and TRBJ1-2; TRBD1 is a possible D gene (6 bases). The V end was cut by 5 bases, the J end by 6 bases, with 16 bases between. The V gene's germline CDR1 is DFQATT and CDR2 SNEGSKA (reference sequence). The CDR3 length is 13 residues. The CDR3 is CSAQRPDRDGYTF. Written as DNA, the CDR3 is TGCAGTGCTCAACGACCGGACAGAGATGGCTACACCTTC.

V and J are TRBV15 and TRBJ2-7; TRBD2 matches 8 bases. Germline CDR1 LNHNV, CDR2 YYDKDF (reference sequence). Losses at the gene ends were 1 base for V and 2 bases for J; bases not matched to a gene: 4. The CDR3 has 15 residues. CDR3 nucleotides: TGTGCCACCAGCAGAGCCGTAGCGGGGCCCTACGAGCAGTACTTC. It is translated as CATSRAVAGPYEQYF.

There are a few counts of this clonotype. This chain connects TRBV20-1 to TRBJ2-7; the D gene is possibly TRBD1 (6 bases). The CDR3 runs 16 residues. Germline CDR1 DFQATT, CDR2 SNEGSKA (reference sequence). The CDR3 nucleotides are TGCAGAAACAAACTGAGGGCAGGGGCATTGTCCTACGAGCAGTACGTC. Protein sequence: CRNKLRAGALSYEQYV.

CDR3 bases: TGTGCCATCAGTGCCGGCCCAGGCTATAATTCACCCCTCCACTTT. Translation: CAISAGPGYNSPLHF. The chain uses TRBV10-3 and TRBJ1-6; no definite D call. Germline V CDR1 and CDR2: ENHRY, SYGVKD. Trimming shortened V by 4 bases and J by 3 bases, and 10 bases separated the two germline ends. This CDR3 contains 15 residues.

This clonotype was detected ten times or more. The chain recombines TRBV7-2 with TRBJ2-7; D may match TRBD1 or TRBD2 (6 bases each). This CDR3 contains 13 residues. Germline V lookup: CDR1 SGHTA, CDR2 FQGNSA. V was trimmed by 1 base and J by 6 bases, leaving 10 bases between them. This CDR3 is CASSLVGGGEQYF. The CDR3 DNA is TGTGCCAGCAGCTTAGTAGGAGGGGGCGAGCAGTACTTC.

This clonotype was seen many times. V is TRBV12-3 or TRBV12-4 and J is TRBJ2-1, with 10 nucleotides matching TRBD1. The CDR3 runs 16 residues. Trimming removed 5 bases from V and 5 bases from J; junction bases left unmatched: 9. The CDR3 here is CASSRDRGLPDNEQFF. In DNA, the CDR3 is TGTGCCAGCAGTCGGGACAGGGGTTTACCTGACAATGAGCAGTTCTTC.

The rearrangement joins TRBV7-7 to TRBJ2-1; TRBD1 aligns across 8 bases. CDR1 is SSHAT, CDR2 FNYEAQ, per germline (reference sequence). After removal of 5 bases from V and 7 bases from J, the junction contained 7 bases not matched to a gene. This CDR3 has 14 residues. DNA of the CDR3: TGTGCCAGCAGCGGACAGGGCCCTGGGAATGAGCAGTTCTTC. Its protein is CASSGQGPGNEQFF.